What follows describes a single T cell receptor beta chain. Its antigen is unknown. Using immunoSEQ multiplex PCR, the repertoire was profiled, and TCRdb retains in-frame clones only, with some absent. Among tens of thousands of clones, around four fifths were seen once, and the ten largest hold around 0.79%. This entry is derived from a study of radiotherapy plus CTLA-4 blockade in lung cancer. Study-level background: Roughly 17% of enrolled patients responded objectively, and about 31% had disease control.

Study results and caveats: Blood saw expansion of tumor-derived TCR clones after radiotherapy plus ipilimumab. Early blood T cell clone dynamics reportedly forecast response best, with interferon-beta.

The CDR3 consists of 16 residues. The V gene end was trimmed by 2 bases and the J gene end by 0 bases; junction bases not matched to a gene: 3. From germline, CDR1 is KGHSH and CDR2 LQKENI. Sequenced here: peripheral blood, sampled from a patient treated with radiotherapy plus ipilimumab. The TCR sequence derives from a human donor with non-small cell lung cancer who had stable disease on radiotherapy plus ipilimumab. The rearrangement joins TRBV18 to TRBJ2-2; TRBD2 agrees at 7 bases. This CDR3 reads CASSPFRGANTGELFF. Written as DNA, the CDR3 is TGTGCCAGCTCACCATTTCGGGGGGCGAACACCGGGGAGCTGTTTTTT.